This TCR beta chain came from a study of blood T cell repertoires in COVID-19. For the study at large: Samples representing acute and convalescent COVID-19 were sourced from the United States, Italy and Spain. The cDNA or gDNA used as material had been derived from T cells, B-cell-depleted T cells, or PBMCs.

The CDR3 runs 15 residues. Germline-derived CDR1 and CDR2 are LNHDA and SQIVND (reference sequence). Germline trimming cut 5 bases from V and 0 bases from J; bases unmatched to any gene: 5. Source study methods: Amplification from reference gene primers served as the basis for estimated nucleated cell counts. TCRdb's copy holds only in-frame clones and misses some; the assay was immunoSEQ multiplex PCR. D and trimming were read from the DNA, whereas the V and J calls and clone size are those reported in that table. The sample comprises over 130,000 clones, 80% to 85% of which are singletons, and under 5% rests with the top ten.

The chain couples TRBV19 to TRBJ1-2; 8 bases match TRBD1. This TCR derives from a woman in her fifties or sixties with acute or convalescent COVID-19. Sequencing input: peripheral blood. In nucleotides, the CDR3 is TGTGCCAGTAGTCTCGGACAGGGTTCTAACTATGGCTACACCTTC. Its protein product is CASSLGQGSNYGYTF.